This T cell receptor beta chain derives from a study of beta chain features in type 1 diabetes. About the study: No patient-donor differences in age, gender, total cells or subset yield. Study-wide results and limits: Across all four CD4+ subsets, people with type 1 diabetes showed modestly shorter TCRB CDR3s. Compared to healthy donors, patients appeared to have naive, central memory and Treg TCRB repertoires that were more alike.

With 3 bases clipped from V and 4 bases from J, the junction kept 9 bases outside the gene matches. Looked up from germline, CDR1 is SGHRS and CDR2 is YFSETQ. CDR3 length: 17 amino acids. The study reverse transcribed the entire isolated RNA, so it sequenced expressed TCRB transcripts. TCRdb's copy holds only in-frame clones and misses some; the assay was immunoSEQ multiplex PCR. The sample yields about 250,000 clones, about 14% seen once. This clone turned up a few times. Antigen: not known. The V gene is TRBV5-1, the J gene TRBJ2-3; 12 nucleotides agree with TRBD2. The sample was naive CD4+ T cells from blood. This sequence originates from a woman aged 40 to 50 in good health. The CDR3 loop reads CASSWALAGGPADTQYF. In DNA form, the CDR3 reads TGCGCCAGCAGCTGGGCCCTAGCGGGGGGGCCCGCAGATACGCAGTATTTT.